A single sample is the source of the 26 T cell receptor beta chains below, sequenced in a study of graft-versus-host responses after intestinal transplantation (dated by TCRdb to about 2021). Library generation was performed with the immunoSEQ multiplex PCR assay. Sourced from immuneACCESS, this table was stored by TCRdb with only in-frame sequences that have V and J called. A share of the clones is absent; for the studies checked, an unresolved V gene accounts for under half, and the remainder has no known explanation. The table for this sample lists 60,000 to 75,000 clones; around 86% of them were counted only once. The top ten constitute around 1.7% of the sample. Dithiothreitol, EDTA incubations and collagenase D digestion were used to isolate intraepithelial and lamina propria lymphocytes from graft specimens. The sample in question was ileum tissue, obtained less than 400 days after transplant. All receptors derive from a human patient who received an intestinal transplant, so some T cells may come from the graft donor.

The rearrangement joins TRBV6-4 to TRBJ1-1; no firm D call. The CDR3 loop spans 16 amino acids. The germline CDR1 and CDR2 sequences are MRHNA and SNTAGT. Trimming took 4 bases from V and 1 from J, leaving 16 bases between them. CDR3 coding DNA: TGTGCCAGCAGTGGGACTCAGAGGGATGCGAACACTGAAGCTTTCTTT. Its translation is CASSGTQRDANTEAFF.

This sequence joins TRBV7-9 and TRBJ1-2; D unresolved. The V gene's germline CDR1 is SEHNR and CDR2 FQNEAQ (reference sequence). The CDR3 consists of 13 residues. V was shortened by 3 bases and J by 3 bases, with 8 bases between the two germline ends. CDR3: CASSFTGDYGYTF. The CDR3 DNA sequence: TGTGCCAGCAGCTTCACGGGAGACTATGGCTACACCTTC.

This clone is a singleton in its sample. The chain recombines TRBV12-5 with TRBJ2-2; D is unclear. V was trimmed by 3 bases and J by 7 bases, leaving 6 bases between them. Germline-derived CDR1 and CDR2 are LGHNT and FRNRAP. This CDR3 contains 12 residues. This chain's CDR3 is CASGFGVGELFF. DNA for the CDR3: TGTGCTAGTGGTTTTGGGGTCGGGGAGCTGTTTTTT.

The chain combines TRBV6-1 with TRBJ2-7; D is unclear. Trimming stripped 2 bases from V and 4 bases from J, with 3 bases between. Germline loops: CDR1 MNHNS, CDR2 SASEGT. The CDR3 is 11 residues long. CDR3 nucleotides: TGTGCCAGCAGTGAAAGTTACGAGCAGTACTTC. As protein: CASSESYEQYF.

CDR3 nucleotides: TGTGCCAGCAACACGGGCCCTACGGGCTACGAGCAGTACTTC. Its translation: CASNTGPTGYEQYF. The chain uses TRBV9 and TRBJ2-7, with unresolved D. The CDR3 runs 14 residues. Trimming took 6 bases from V and 3 from J, leaving 16 bases between them. Germline CDR1 reads SGDLS; CDR2 reads YYNGEE.

The chain combines TRBV5-1 with TRBJ2-7; possible D gene TRBD1, 6 bases. The CDR3 has 15 residues. Trimming shortened V by 4 bases and J by 0 bases, and 14 bases separated the two germline ends. The germline V gene encodes CDR1 SGHRS and CDR2 YFSETQ. CDR3: CASSTTGKSSYEQYF. In DNA form, the CDR3 reads TGCGCCAGCAGCACCACAGGGAAAAGCTCCTACGAGCAGTACTTC. The full variable domain, with the rest looked up from reference TRBV5-1 and TRBJ2-7, is KAGVTQTPRYLIKTRGQQVTLSCSPISGHRSVSWYQQTPGQGLQFLFEYFSETQRNKGNFPGRFSGRQFSNSRSEMNVSTLELGDSALYLCASSTTGKSSYEQYFGPGTRLTVT.

The chain is built from TRBV13 and TRBJ2-1, with TRBD1 matching over 10 bases. The CDR3 is 15 amino acids. Trimming at V came to 5 bases and at J to 8 bases, leaving 9 bases not matched to a gene. From germline, CDR1 is PRHDT and CDR2 FYEKMQ (reference sequence). CDR3 sequence: CASSQRQGAMDEQFF. In DNA form, the CDR3 reads TGTGCCAGCAGCCAAAGACAGGGGGCTATGGATGAGCAGTTCTTC.

This clone was observed a few times. The chain combines TRBV9 with TRBJ2-3; 10 bases map to TRBD2. The V gene's germline CDR1 is SGDLS and CDR2 YYNGEE. V dropped 3 bases and J dropped 2; count of bases not matched to a gene: 3. CDR3 size: 15 residues. CDR3 coding DNA: TGTGCCAGCAGCGCGACTAGCGGGTACACAGATACGCAGTATTTT. Translated, it gives CASSATSGYTDTQYF.

The CDR3 sequence: CASSVGEPRTSSGNTIYF. In DNA form, the CDR3 reads TGTGCCAGCAGCGTAGGTGAGCCCCGGACAAGCTCTGGAAACACCATATATTTT. The chain is built from TRBV9 and TRBJ1-3; possibly TRBD1 for D (5 bases). This CDR3 contains 18 residues. Germline-derived CDR1 and CDR2 are SGDLS and YYNGEE. The V end was cut by 0 bases, the J end by 0 bases, with 16 bases between.

Concerning this clone itself: The same CDR3 is also encoded by other DNA sequences in this sample. The chain has TRBV6-4 and TRBJ2-3, with 10 nucleotides matching TRBD2. Unmatched junction bases numbered 3, after V lost 0 bases and J lost 3 bases. Looked up from germline, CDR1 is MRHNA and CDR2 is SNTAGT. The CDR3 runs 16 residues. CDR3 DNA sequence: TGTGCCAGCAGTGACTCGAGCGGGGGGGCAACAGATACGCAGTATTTT. It specifies CASSDSSGGATDTQYF.

V is TRBV10-2 and J is TRBJ1-1; TRBD1 matches 7 bases. This CDR3 comprises 15 residues. V shed 5 bases and J 3 bases; nucleotides not matched to a gene: 9. In germline, CDR1 is WSHSY, CDR2 SAAADI. CDR3 sequence (DNA): TGCGCCAGCAGTCCTAACAGGGGCGCCTACACTGAAGCTTTCTTT. Translation: CASSPNRGAYTEAFF.

J is TRBJ1-3 and V is TRBV4-1; 7 bases are a match to TRBD1. The V and J ends lost 5 bases and 4 bases, in that order; junction bases with no gene match: 5. Germline V gene sequence: CDR1 MGHRA, CDR2 YSYEKL. The CDR3 totals 14 residues. In DNA form, the CDR3 reads TGCGCCAGCAGCTCGACAGGGTTAGGAAACACCATATATTTT. Its protein is CASSSTGLGNTIYF.

This chain joins TRBV7-8 and TRBJ1-1, with D uncertain. V gave up 1 base and J gave up 1 base, with 13 bases separating them. Germline CDR1 SGHVS, CDR2 FQNEAQ. The CDR3 totals 16 residues. CDR3 bases: TGTGCCAGCAGCTTAGAGGCCTCACATCCGAACACTGAAGCTTTCTTT. As protein: CASSLEASHPNTEAFF.

This chain uses TRBV7-9 with TRBJ2-7; possible D gene TRBD2, 6 bases. Per the germline V gene, CDR1 is SEHNR and CDR2 is FQNEAQ (reference sequence). Trimming shortened V by 4 bases and J by 3 bases, and 13 bases separated the two germline ends. The CDR3 loop spans 14 amino acids. CDR3 DNA sequence: TGTGCCAGCAGCTCTGTAGCGGTTCTCTACGAGCAGTACTTC. Translated, it gives CASSSVAVLYEQYF.

The genes are TRBV6-1 and TRBJ1-3, with 8 bases fitting TRBD1. V lost 6 bases, J lost 7 bases, and 17 bases stayed unmatched. Germline V CDR1 and CDR2: MNHNS, SASEGT. The CDR3 contains 17 residues. The CDR3 spells CASREPRTGHGVNTIYF. The DNA for the CDR3 is TGTGCCAGCAGGGAACCGCGGACAGGGCATGGGGTGAACACCATATATTTT.

The V call is TRBV4-1, the J call TRBJ2-3; perhaps D is TRBD1 or TRBD2 (6 bases each). CDR1 MGHRA and CDR2 YSYEKL come from the germline V gene. This CDR3 comprises 16 residues. Trimming stripped 5 bases from V and 8 bases from J, with 23 bases between. This CDR3 is CASSLGEQGGAGTQYF. The CDR3 DNA follows: TGCGCCAGCAGCTTAGGGGAACAGGGAGGCGCAGGTACGCAGTATTTT.

The chain combines TRBV2 with TRBJ2-6; 12 bases fit TRBD2. The CDR3 sequence is 17 residues long. Germline-derived CDR1 and CDR2 are SNHLY and FYNNEI. After removal of 5 bases from V and 1 base from J, the junction contained 3 bases not matched to a gene. The CDR3 DNA is TGTGCCAGCAGTCGGACTAGCGGGGTTTCTGGGGCCAACGTCCTGACTTTC. Protein product: CASSRTSGVSGANVLTF.

V is TRBV15 and J is TRBJ2-7, with 11 positions matching TRBD1. V lost 0 bases and J lost 5; bases outside the gene matches: 9. This CDR3 is 17 amino acids long. Germline V lookup: CDR1 LNHNV, CDR2 YYDKDF (reference sequence). CDR3 DNA: TGTGCCACCAGCAGAGACACCGGACAGGGGGCGTTCCACGAGCAGTACTTC. Translated: CATSRDTGQGAFHEQYF.

The CDR3 region is CASRTRGPGYGYTF. CDR3 coding DNA: TGTGCCAGCAGAACCAGGGGGCCAGGCTATGGCTACACCTTC. This chain links TRBV6-1 with TRBJ1-2; 8 bases line up with TRBD1. This CDR3 region has 14 residues. V lost 6 bases to trimming and J lost 4 bases; unmatched junction nucleotides: 7. Per the germline V gene, CDR1 is MNHNS and CDR2 is SASEGT.

The chain links TRBV9 to TRBJ2-1; 8 positions agree with TRBD1. Germline V gives CDR1 SGDLS, CDR2 YYNGEE. The CDR3 extends over 17 amino acids. V was clipped by 1 base and J by 2 bases; unmatched bases: 8. The CDR3 is CASSVSGKTGAYNEQFF. CDR3 nucleotides: TGTGCCAGCAGCGTAAGTGGAAAGACAGGGGCCTACAATGAGCAGTTCTTC.

V gene TRBV28 combines with J gene TRBJ2-1; TRBD2 aligns across 9 bases. The CDR3 is 15 residues long. Germline trimming cut 7 bases from V and 5 bases from J; bases unmatched to any gene: 9. Germline V gene lookup returns CDR1 MDHEN and CDR2 SYDVKM. CDR3: CASTWGGTSNNEQFF. CDR3 bases: TGTGCCAGCACCTGGGGGGGGACTAGCAACAATGAGCAGTTCTTC.

The rearrangement links TRBV11-3 to TRBJ2-1, with D perhaps matching TRBD2 (5 bases). The CDR3 length is 13 residues. CDR1 and CDR2 (germline): SGHNT, YENEEA. Trimming cost V 1 base and J 10 bases, with 11 bases left between them. The CDR3 loop is CASSLVVGGEQFF. The CDR3 DNA reads TGTGCCAGCAGCTTAGTAGTTGGAGGAGAGCAGTTCTTC.

The genes are TRBV28 and TRBJ2-2; perhaps TRBD1 as D (6 bases). Germline lookup yields CDR1 MDHEN and CDR2 SYDVKM. There are 14 residues in the CDR3. Trimming took 8 bases from V and 5 from J, leaving 15 bases between them. CDR3: CASVEGGRTGELFF. In DNA, the CDR3 is TGTGCCAGCGTTGAAGGGGGTCGGACCGGGGAGCTGTTTTTT.

The chain links TRBV27 to TRBJ2-5, with TRBD2 matching 14 bases. Unmatched junction bases numbered 0, after V lost 6 bases and J lost 3 bases. The CDR3 has 14 residues. CDR1 is MNHEY and CDR2 is SMNVEV in the germline V gene (reference sequence). The CDR3 bases are TGTGCCAGCAGGGGACTAGCGGGAGAAGAGACCCAGTACTTC. Amino acid sequence: CASRGLAGEETQYF.

This chain connects TRBV13 to TRBJ1-6, with D hard to call. Germline V CDR1 and CDR2: PRHDT, FYEKMQ (reference sequence). The germline V and J ends were trimmed by 0 bases and 5 bases, with 5 bases remaining between them. This CDR3 is 14 amino acids long. The CDR3 nucleotides read TGTGCCAGCAGCTTAGGACGGCATAATTCACCCCTCCACTTT. Residues: CASSLGRHNSPLHF. Filled out from reference TRBV13 and TRBJ1-6, the complete variable domain reads AAGVIQSPRHLIKEKRETATLKCYPIPRHDTVYWYQQGPGQDPQFLISFYEKMQSDKGSIPDRFSAQQFSDYHSELNMSSLELGDSALYFCASSLGRHNSPLHFGNGTRLTVT.

The chain links TRBV6-1 to TRBJ2-5; D perhaps matches TRBD2 (6 bases). V dropped 4 bases and J dropped 3 bases, with 15 bases sitting between them. Germline CDR1 reads MNHNS; CDR2 reads SASEGT. The CDR3 consists of 15 residues. CDR3 protein: CASSVRDWAEETQYF. CDR3 nucleotide sequence: TGTGCCAGCAGTGTCCGGGACTGGGCTGAAGAGACCCAGTACTTC.